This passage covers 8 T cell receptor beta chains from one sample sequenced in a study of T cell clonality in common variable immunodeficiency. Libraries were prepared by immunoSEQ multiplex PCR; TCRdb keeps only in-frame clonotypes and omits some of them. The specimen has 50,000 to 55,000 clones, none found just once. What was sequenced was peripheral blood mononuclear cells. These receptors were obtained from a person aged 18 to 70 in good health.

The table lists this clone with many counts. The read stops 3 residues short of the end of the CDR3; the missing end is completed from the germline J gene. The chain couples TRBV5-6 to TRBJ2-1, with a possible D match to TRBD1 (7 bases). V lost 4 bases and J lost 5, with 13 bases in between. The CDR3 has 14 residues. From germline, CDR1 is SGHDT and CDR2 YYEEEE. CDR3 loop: CASSMEGANNEQFF. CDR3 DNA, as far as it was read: TGTGCCAGCAGCATGGAGGGGGCTAACAATGAG.

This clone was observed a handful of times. The CDR3 bases that were read are TGTGCCAGCTCACCGCGCGCGCGAGGGACAGGGTACGAG. As protein: CASSPRARGTGYE. The whole CDR3 sequence is CASSPRARGTGYEQYF. The rearrangement uses TRBV18 and TRBJ2-7; TRBD1 aligns across 9 bases. The CDR3 end falls 3 residues outside the read, so it is completed with the germline J gene. This CDR3 contains 16 residues. Germline CDR1 is KGHSH and CDR2 is LQKENI. With 3 bases clipped from V and 4 bases from J, the junction kept 10 bases outside the gene matches.

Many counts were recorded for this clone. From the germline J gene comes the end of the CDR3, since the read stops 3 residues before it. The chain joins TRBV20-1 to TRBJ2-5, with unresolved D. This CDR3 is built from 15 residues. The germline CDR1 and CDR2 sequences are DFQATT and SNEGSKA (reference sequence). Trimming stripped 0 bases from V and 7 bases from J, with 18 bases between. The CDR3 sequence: CSARDQDPRLVTQYF. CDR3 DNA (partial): TGCAGTGCTAGAGATCAAGACCCTAGGTTGGTGACC.

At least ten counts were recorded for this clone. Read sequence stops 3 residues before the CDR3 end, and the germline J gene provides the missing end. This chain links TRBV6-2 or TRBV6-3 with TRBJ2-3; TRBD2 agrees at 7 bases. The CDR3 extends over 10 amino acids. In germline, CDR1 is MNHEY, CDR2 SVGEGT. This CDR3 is CACGLDTQYF. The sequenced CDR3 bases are TGTGCCTGCGGACTAGACACG.

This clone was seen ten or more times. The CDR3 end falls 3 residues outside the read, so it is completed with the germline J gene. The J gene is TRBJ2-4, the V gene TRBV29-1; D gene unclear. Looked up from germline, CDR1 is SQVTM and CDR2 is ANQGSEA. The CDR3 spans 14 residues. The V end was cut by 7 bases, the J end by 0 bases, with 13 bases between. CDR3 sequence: CSARSDLAKNIQYF. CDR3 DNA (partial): TGCAGCGCAAGGTCCGATCTAGCCAAAAACATT.

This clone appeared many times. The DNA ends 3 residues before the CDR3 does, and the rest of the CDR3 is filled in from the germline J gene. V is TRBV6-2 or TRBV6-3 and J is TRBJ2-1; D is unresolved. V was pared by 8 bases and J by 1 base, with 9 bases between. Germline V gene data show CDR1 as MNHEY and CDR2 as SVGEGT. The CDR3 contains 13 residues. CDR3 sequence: CASCLGSYNEQFF. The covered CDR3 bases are TGTGCCAGCTGCCTCGGGTCCTACAATGAG.

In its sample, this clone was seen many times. The CDR3 is CASSPGQALYGYTF. The sequenced part of the CDR3 DNA is TGTGCCAGCAGCCCCGGACAGGCCCTCTATGGC. The chain recombines TRBV6-2 or TRBV6-3 with TRBJ1-2, with 7 positions matching TRBD1. The DNA ends 3 residues before the CDR3 does, and the rest of the CDR3 is filled in from the germline J gene. Looked up from germline, CDR1 is MNHEY and CDR2 is SVGEGT. This CDR3 region has 14 residues. J gave up 4 bases and V 6 bases, and 8 bases lay outside the gene matches.

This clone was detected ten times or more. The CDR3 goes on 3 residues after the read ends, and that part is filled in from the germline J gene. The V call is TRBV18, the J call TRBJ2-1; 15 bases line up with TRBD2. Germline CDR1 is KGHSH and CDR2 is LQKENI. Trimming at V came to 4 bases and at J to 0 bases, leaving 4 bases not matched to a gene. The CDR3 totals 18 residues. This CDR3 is CASSQGLAGGSSYNEQFF. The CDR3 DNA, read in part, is TGTGCCAGCTCACAAGGACTAGCGGGGGGGAGCTCCTACAATGAG. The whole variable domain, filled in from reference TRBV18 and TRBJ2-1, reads NAGVMQNPRHLVRRRGQEARLRCSPMKGHSHVYWYRQLPEEGLKFMVYLQKENIIDESGMPKERFSAEFPKEGPSILRIQQVVRGDSAAYFCASSQGLAGGSSYNEQFFGPGTRLTVL.